This T cell receptor (beta chain) was observed in a study of human T cells and chemical hapten exposure. Broader study findings: The presence of alopecia in the donors means their immune response may differ from healthy people's. Among TCRs, those above 1 in 1000 frequency were unaffected by DPC sensitization.

As to time point: pre-sensitization, week 0. As for treatment: therapeutic diphenylcyclopropenone sensitization with weekly scalp DPC. This CDR3 comprises 15 residues. The germline gives CDR1 SGHVS, CDR2 FNYEAQ. Trimming removed 1 base at V and 2 bases at J, with 11 bases between. In its sample, this clonotype was seen many times. Its antigen is not known. MiXCR, run by TCRdb on the RACE reads, gives a single entry per CDR3 protein. The data hold about 120,000 distinct CDR3 sequences, with less than 15% observed a single time. The sequence derives from a woman between 18 and 29 years old with alopecia areata. Some clones in this sample may be carry-over from other donors' samples. The J gene is TRBJ2-5, the V gene TRBV7-6; possibly TRBD2 for D (5 bases). The sample consisted of whole blood, taken in connection with sensitization to the hapten diphenylcyclopropenone (DPC). CDR3: CASSLVPSLQETQYF. CDR3 nucleotide sequence: TGTGCCAGCAGCTTAGTCCCTAGCCTTCAAGAGACCCAGTACTTC.